These 27 T cell receptor beta chains came from one sample sequenced in a study of identical twins. Each CDR3 protein is one row after TCRdb ran MiXCR on the 5' RACE reads. There are around 510,000 distinct CDR3 sequences in the sample; 13% to 15% occur only once, and approximately 1% lies in the top ten. The sample also formed part of further work on yellow fever vaccine responses in identical twins.

Sequencing was performed on CD4+ T cells sorted from blood. All receptors come from a woman between 18 and 29 years old in good health.

This clonotype was found many times. This chain uses TRBV28 with TRBJ2-2; TRBD2 matches at 7 bases. Trimming at V came to 4 bases and at J to 3 bases, leaving 17 bases not matched to a gene. CDR1 MDHEN and CDR2 SYDVKM come from the germline V gene. The CDR3 is 19 residues long. The CDR3 DNA follows: TGTGCCAGCAGTTCCCTTTTCCGCAGAGCGGGACCCTACACCGGGGAGCTGTTTTTT. Amino acids: CASSSLFRRAGPYTGELFF.

V usage is TRBV29-1 and J usage is TRBJ2-2; D tentatively fits TRBD1 or TRBD2 (5 bases each). Deletions cut 7 bases from V and 1 base from J, with 7 bases between. The germline gives CDR1 SQVTM, CDR2 ANQGSEA. The CDR3 consists of 12 residues. This chain's CDR3 is CSGGENTGELFF. The CDR3 DNA sequence: TGCAGCGGAGGGGAGAACACCGGGGAGCTGTTTTTT.

The sample holds many counts of this clonotype. This chain connects TRBV12-3 or TRBV12-4 to TRBJ2-5; possibly TRBD1 or TRBD2 for D (5 bases each). The V gene lost 4 bases and the J gene lost 4 bases, with 13 bases spanning the gap. The CDR3 covers 14 residues. As DNA, the CDR3 is TGTGCCAGCAGTTCCTATGAGAGGGGAGAGACCCAGTACTTC. Protein sequence: CASSSYERGETQYF.

This sequence joins TRBV28 and TRBJ2-3; D possibly corresponds to TRBD2 (5 bases). The V end was cut by 6 bases, the J end by 0 bases, with 13 bases between. CDR1 and CDR2 from the germline V gene are MDHEN and SYDVKM. This CDR3 has 15 residues. This CDR3 is CASRLVDPSTDTQYF. The CDR3 DNA follows: TGTGCCAGCAGACTAGTTGATCCTAGCACAGATACGCAGTATTTT.

This clonotype was seen a handful of times. J is TRBJ2-7 and V is TRBV20-1; 8 nucleotides match TRBD1. Trimming took 4 bases from V and 2 from J; bases not matched to a gene: 4. The CDR3 runs 13 residues. Germline-derived CDR1 and CDR2 are DFQATT and SNEGSKA (reference sequence). The CDR3 spells CSAKGQDPYEQYF. CDR3 in DNA: TGCAGTGCTAAGGGACAGGACCCCTACGAGCAGTACTTC.

The chain combines TRBV7-2 with TRBJ1-5; 10 bases are a match to TRBD1. This CDR3 is built from 15 residues. V was clipped by 4 bases and J by 4 bases; unmatched bases: 4. Per the germline V gene, CDR1 is SGHTA and CDR2 is FQGNSA. CDR3 amino acids: CASSSTGGANQPQHF. The CDR3 bases are TGTGCCAGCAGCTCGACAGGGGGCGCGAATCAGCCCCAGCATTTT.

The V gene is TRBV28, the J gene TRBJ2-5; D gene ambiguous. The CDR3 spans 16 residues. V dropped 3 bases and J dropped 0 bases, with 14 bases sitting between them. Looked up from germline, CDR1 is MDHEN and CDR2 is SYDVKM. This chain's CDR3 is CASSFWQTSNQETQYF. The CDR3 DNA follows: TGTGCCAGCAGTTTTTGGCAGACGTCGAACCAAGAGACCCAGTACTTC.

The J gene is TRBJ2-6, the V gene TRBV10-3; weak D call: TRBD2 (5 bases). Trimming removed 6 bases from V and 4 bases from J, with 19 bases in between. The CDR3 runs to 17 residues. Germline values: CDR1 ENHRY, CDR2 SYGVKD. The CDR3 DNA follows: TGTGCCATCAGCCAGACAACTGAGGGCTCCGGGGCCAACGTCCTGACTTTC. It specifies CAISQTTEGSGANVLTF.

The gene calls are TRBV27 and TRBJ2-2, with TRBD1 matching 10 bases. V lost 5 bases, J lost 7 bases, and 10 bases stayed unmatched. The CDR3 covers 16 residues. Looked up from germline, CDR1 is MNHEY and CDR2 is SMNVEV (reference sequence). CDR3 region: CASSARQGAFGGELFF. The CDR3 DNA reads TGTGCCAGCAGTGCCAGACAGGGGGCCTTCGGCGGGGAGCTGTTTTTT.

The CDR3 coding sequence is TGTGCCAGCAGCTTAGTACCAGGGTCTGGATATATGGGCAATCAGCCCCAGCATTTT. As protein: CASSLVPGSGYMGNQPQHF. The rearrangement links TRBV11-1 to TRBJ1-5; perhaps TRBD1 as D (5 bases). Germline assignment: CDR1 SGHAT and CDR2 FQDESV (reference sequence). CDR3 size: 19 residues. V lost 1 base to trimming and J lost 2 bases, with 21 bases between them.

The rearrangement joins TRBV7-2 to TRBJ1-2; the D gene is possibly TRBD1 (6 bases). This CDR3 is built from 14 residues. CDR1 is SGHTA, CDR2 FQGNSA, per germline. Trimming stripped 5 bases from V and 4 bases from J, with 14 bases between. CDR3 loop: CASSIKQGFYGYTF. The CDR3 bases are TGTGCCAGCAGCATAAAACAGGGATTCTATGGCTACACCTTC. Looking up the rest from reference TRBV7-2 and TRBJ1-2 gives the full variable domain: GAGVSQSPSNKVTEKGKDVELRCDPISGHTALYWYRQSLGQGLEFLIYFQGNSAPDKSGLPSDRFSAERTGGSVSTLTIQRTQQEDSAVYLCASSIKQGFYGYTFGSGTRLTVV.

This clonotype was seen many times. The chain uses TRBV24-1 and TRBJ2-1; no firm D call. CDR1 is KGHDR and CDR2 is SFDVKD in the germline V gene. Trimming shortened V by 9 bases and J by 5 bases, and 7 bases separated the two germline ends. The CDR3 is 11 amino acids. CDR3 in amino acids: CATFSDNEQFF. The CDR3 DNA reads as TGTGCCACCTTTTCTGACAATGAGCAGTTCTTC.

This clonotype was recorded at least ten times. In DNA, the CDR3 is TGTGCCAGCAGCTCGATATTGGGACTAGCCGCCGAGCAGTTCTTC. It encodes CASSSILGLAAEQFF. The J gene is TRBJ2-1, the V gene TRBV7-3, with 9 nucleotides matching TRBD2. Germline CDR1 SGHTA, CDR2 FQGTGA. V lost 4 bases, J lost 10 bases, and 11 bases stayed unmatched. This CDR3 is built from 15 residues. Together with reference TRBV7-3 and TRBJ2-1, the CDR3 gives the full variable domain: GAGVSQTPSNKVTEKGKYVELRCDPISGHTALYWYRQSLGQGPEFLIYFQGTGAADDSGLPNDRFFAVRPEGSVSTLKIQRTERGDSAVYLCASSSILGLAAEQFFGPGTRLTVL.

This chain's CDR3 is CASSLWRAPETQYF. DNA for the CDR3: TGTGCCAGCAGCTTGTGGAGGGCCCCAGAGACCCAGTACTTC. The J gene is TRBJ2-5, the V gene TRBV7-2; D is possibly TRBD2 (6 bases). Trimming stripped 3 bases from V and 4 bases from J, with 12 bases between. From germline, CDR1 is SGHTA and CDR2 FQGNSA. CDR3 size: 14 residues.

This clonotype turned up a few times. The chain carries TRBV20-1 and TRBJ2-7, with 13 bases that match TRBD2. Germline V gene data show CDR1 as DFQATT and CDR2 as SNEGSKA (reference sequence). The CDR3 loop spans 15 amino acids. V trimming: 4 bases; J trimming: 7 bases; junction bases outside the gene matches: 10. CDR3 in amino acids: CSAKGLAGVTGEQYF. The DNA for the CDR3 is TGCAGTGCTAAAGGACTAGCGGGGGTAACGGGGGAGCAGTACTTC.

This clonotype has ten or more counts. J is TRBJ1-1 and V is TRBV2, with 7 nucleotides matching TRBD1. CDR3 size: 14 residues. V was clipped by 6 bases and J by 4 bases; unmatched bases: 8. CDR1 and CDR2 from the germline V gene are SNHLY and FYNNEI. CDR3 sequence: CASREKGQSTEAFF. CDR3 sequence (DNA): TGTGCCAGCAGGGAAAAGGGACAGTCCACTGAAGCTTTCTTT. Variable domain in full (rest from reference TRBV2 and TRBJ1-1): EPEVTQTPSHQVTQMGQEVILRCVPISNHLYFYWYRQILGQKVEFLVSFYNNEISEKSEIFDDQFSVERPDGSNFTLKIRSTKLEDSAMYFCASREKGQSTEAFFGQGTRLTVV.

This clonotype was picked up a small number of times. The chain links TRBV14 to TRBJ2-2; no definite D call. The CDR3 extends over 15 amino acids. Germline-derived CDR1 and CDR2 are SGHDN and FVKESK. V lost 6 bases and J lost 8, with 19 bases in between. This CDR3 is CASSPRSTMRGELFF. CDR3 nucleotide sequence: TGTGCCAGCAGTCCAAGATCTACGATGAGGGGGGAGCTGTTTTTT.

The chain uses TRBV6-2 or TRBV6-3 and TRBJ2-1; 12 bases align to TRBD2. Germline CDR1 reads MNHEY; CDR2 reads SVGEGT. CDR3 length: 16 residues. The V gene end was trimmed by 6 bases and the J gene end by 12 bases; junction bases not matched to a gene: 15. The CDR3 region has the DNA TGTGCCAGCAGCCCCTTGCTGTCTAGCGGGAGGGAGCGGCAGTTCTTC. Its translation: CASSPLLSSGRERQFF.

The table lists this clonotype with a few counts. This chain connects TRBV5-1 to TRBJ2-5, with D possibly being TRBD1 or TRBD2 (5 bases each). The ends were cut back, 1 base at V and 5 bases at J, with 18 bases in the middle. The CDR3 sequence is 16 residues long. Germline CDR1 reads SGHRS; CDR2 reads YFSETQ. The CDR3 nucleotides read TGCGCCAGCAGCTTGCGGGACGGGGCGAAAAGGGAGACCCAGTACTTC. Its protein is CASSLRDGAKRETQYF.

This clonotype was detected only a few times. The V and J genes are TRBV12-3 or TRBV12-4 and TRBJ2-3; the D call may be TRBD1 or TRBD2 (6 bases each). This CDR3 region has 17 residues. V was trimmed by 0 bases and J by 2 bases, leaving 15 bases between them. The CDR3 DNA sequence: TGTGCCAGCAGTTTAGCCCGGACAGCGGACTACACAGATACGCAGTATTTT. Its translation is CASSLARTADYTDTQYF.

As concerns this clonotype: The CDR3 carries no conserved terminal phenylalanine or tryptophan, so it likely arises from a read error. The CDR3 spells CSAKTGWTEAFL. Here the CDR3 DNA reads TGCAGTGCCAAGACAGGGTGGACTGAAGCTTTCTTA. This sequence joins TRBV20-1 and TRBJ1-1; 7 bases match TRBD1. Germline assignment: CDR1 DFQATT and CDR2 SNEGSKA (reference sequence). The J segment lost 5 bases and the V segment lost 6 bases, leaving 6 bases of the junction unmatched. This CDR3 is built from 12 residues.

The genes are TRBV15 and TRBJ2-3; 9 bases align to TRBD2. Germline values: CDR1 LNHNV, CDR2 YYDKDF (reference sequence). Losses at the gene ends were 2 bases for V and 2 bases for J; bases not matched to a gene: 11. CDR3 size: 18 residues. The CDR3 DNA sequence: TGTGCCACCAGCAGATTGTTTGGGCTAGCGGGGAACACAGATACGCAGTATTTT. Amino acids: CATSRLFGLAGNTDTQYF.

The sample holds a few counts of this clonotype. The chain employs TRBV6-2 or TRBV6-3 and TRBJ2-1, with D unclear. This CDR3 comprises 13 residues. Trimming took off 10 bases at V and 7 bases at J, with 17 bases between the two ends. Germline V gene lookup returns CDR1 MNHEY and CDR2 SVGEGT. DNA for the CDR3: TGTGCCACCTTTGACGGCTGGACGAATGAGCAGTTCTTC. It translates to CATFDGWTNEQFF.

V and J are TRBV7-2 and TRBJ2-7; TRBD2 aligns across 9 bases. V lost 3 bases to trimming and J lost 4 bases; unmatched junction nucleotides: 7. CDR3 length equals 15 residues. In germline, CDR1 is SGHTA, CDR2 FQGNSA. CDR3 sequence reads: CASSLRAGGMYEQYF. CDR3 nucleotides: TGTGCCAGCAGCTTGAGAGCGGGGGGAATGTACGAGCAGTACTTC.

The chain couples TRBV7-2 to TRBJ2-7, with a weak D call TRBD2 (6 bases). This CDR3 contains 13 residues. From germline, CDR1 is SGHTA and CDR2 FQGNSA. V lost 5 bases, J lost 3 bases, and 11 bases lay in between. The CDR3 coding sequence is TGTGCCAGCAGCCCACCGGGACTCTACGAGCAGTACTTC. Amino acids: CASSPPGLYEQYF.

This clonotype was recorded a few times. The J gene is TRBJ1-2, the V gene TRBV7-9; 9 bases match TRBD1. The trim removed 5 bases at V and 4 bases at J, leaving 8 bases unmatched. The CDR3 spans 15 residues. Germline assignment: CDR1 SEHNR and CDR2 FQNEAQ (reference sequence). DNA for the CDR3: TGTGCCAGCAGCGCCTCGACAGGGGGAGGCTATGGCTACACCTTC. This gives the protein CASSASTGGGYGYTF. Using reference TRBV7-9 and TRBJ1-2 for the parts outside the CDR3, the full variable domain is DTGVSQNPRHKITKRGQNVTFRCDPISEHNRLYWYRQTLGQGPEFLTYFQNEAQLEKSRLLSDRFSAERPKGSFSTLEIQRTEQGDSAMYLCASSASTGGGYGYTFGSGTRLTVV.

This chain links TRBV6-1 with TRBJ1-1, with 8 bases that match TRBD1. V lost 5 bases and J lost 6; bases outside the gene matches: 8. Germline loops: CDR1 MNHNS, CDR2 SASEGT. The CDR3 loop spans 14 amino acids. The CDR3 protein is CASSRQGIISEAFF. For the CDR3, the DNA is TGTGCCAGCAGTCGACAGGGGATTATCTCTGAAGCTTTCTTT.